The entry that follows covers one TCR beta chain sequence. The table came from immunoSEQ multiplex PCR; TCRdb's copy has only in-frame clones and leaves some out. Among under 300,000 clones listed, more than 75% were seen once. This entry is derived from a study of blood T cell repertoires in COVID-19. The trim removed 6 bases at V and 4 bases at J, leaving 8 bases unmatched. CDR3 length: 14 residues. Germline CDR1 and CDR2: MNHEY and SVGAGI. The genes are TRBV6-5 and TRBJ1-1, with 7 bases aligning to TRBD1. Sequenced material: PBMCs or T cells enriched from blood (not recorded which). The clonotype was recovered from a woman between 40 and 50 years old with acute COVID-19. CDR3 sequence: CASSKRQGATEAFF. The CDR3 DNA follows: TGTGCCAGCAGCAAAAGACAGGGTGCCACTGAAGCTTTCTTT.